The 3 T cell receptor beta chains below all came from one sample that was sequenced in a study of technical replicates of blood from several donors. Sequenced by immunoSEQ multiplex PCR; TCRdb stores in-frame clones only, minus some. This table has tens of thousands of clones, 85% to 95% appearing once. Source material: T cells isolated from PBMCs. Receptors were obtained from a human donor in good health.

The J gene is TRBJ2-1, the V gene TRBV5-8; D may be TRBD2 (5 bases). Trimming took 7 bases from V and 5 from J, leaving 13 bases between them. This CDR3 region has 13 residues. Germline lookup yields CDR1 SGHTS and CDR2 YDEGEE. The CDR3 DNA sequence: TGTGCCAGCCGGCTACTAGGCAACAATGAGCAGTTCTTC. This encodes CASRLLGNNEQFF. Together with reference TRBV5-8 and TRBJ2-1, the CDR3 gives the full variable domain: EAGVTQSPTHLIKTRGQQATLRCSPISGHTSVYWYQQALGLGLQFLLWYDEGEERNRGNFPPRFSGRQFPNYSSELNVNALELEDSALYLCASRLLGNNEQFFGPGTRLTVL.

The CDR3: CASGGQGNQPQHF. In DNA form, the CDR3 reads TGTGCCAGCGGAGGACAGGGAAATCAGCCCCAGCATTTT. The chain employs TRBV9 and TRBJ1-5, with 8 bases lining up with TRBD1. With V trimmed by 7 bases and J by 4 bases, 4 bases remained unmatched. Germline CDR1 reads SGDLS; CDR2 reads YYNGEE. The CDR3 is made up of 13 amino acids.

CDR3 residues: CASSLTPGSTDTQYF. The CDR3 DNA is TGTGCCAGCAGCTTAACGCCAGGCTCCACAGATACGCAGTATTTT. This chain uses TRBV7-3 with TRBJ2-3; D unresolved. Germline values: CDR1 SGHTA, CDR2 FQGTGA. The CDR3 has 15 residues. Trimming took off 0 bases at V and 2 bases at J, with 9 bases between the two ends.